One sample yielded the 32 T cell receptor beta chains listed below, sequenced in a study of T cell repertoires in cytomegalovirus infection. TCRdb redid the calling of the reads with MiXCR, one entry per CDR3 protein. The sample holds about 490,000 distinct CDR3 sequences; approximately 15% are singletons and the top ten take roughly 25%. Material: CD8+ T cells from PBMCs. The receptors were sampled from a human donor in good health (CMV status not recorded). Some clones in this sample may be carry-over from other donors' samples.

The chain carries TRBV27 and TRBJ2-3; the D is unclear. The CDR3 spans 14 residues. CDR1 is MNHEY, CDR2 SMNVEV, per germline (reference sequence). Between the trimmed V and J ends, which lost 5 bases and 0 bases, there was a span of 9 bases. CDR3 coding DNA: TGTGCCAGCAGTCGACCCGACAGCACAGATACGCAGTATTTT. Translating it yields CASSRPDSTDTQYF.

This clonotype was recorded many times. This sequence joins TRBV10-3 and TRBJ2-7; 7 positions match TRBD1. V shed 6 bases, J shed 1 base, and the junction held 3 bases outside the gene matches. The CDR3 spans 13 residues. Germline assignment: CDR1 ENHRY and CDR2 SYGVKD. CDR3 sequence: CAIRGTDSYEQYF. CDR3 sequence (DNA): TGTGCCATCAGGGGGACAGATTCCTACGAGCAGTACTTC.

This clonotype showed up many times. The CDR3 region is CASSAYNNSPLHF. The CDR3 DNA reads as TGTGCCAGTAGTGCCTACAATAATTCACCCCTCCACTTT. The chain couples TRBV19 to TRBJ1-6; D is unclear. From germline, CDR1 is LNHDA and CDR2 SQIVND (reference sequence). The CDR3 has 13 amino acids. The V and J ends lost 5 bases and 5 bases respectively, with 7 bases between them.

The chain is built from TRBV15 and TRBJ2-5; the D is unclear. The CDR3 runs to 12 residues. V lost 5 bases, J lost 0 bases, and 4 bases lay in between. Germline values: CDR1 LNHNV, CDR2 YYDKDF (reference sequence). The CDR3 spells CATSAYQETQYF. As DNA, the CDR3 is TGTGCCACCAGCGCGTACCAAGAGACCCAGTACTTC.

This clonotype was detected many times. The chain recombines TRBV6-1 with TRBJ1-1; D is perhaps TRBD1 (5 bases). The CDR3 runs to 14 residues. Germline V gene data show CDR1 as MNHNS and CDR2 as SASEGT. The V end lost 3 bases, the J end lost 5 bases, and 13 bases lay between the germline ends. For the CDR3, the DNA is TGTGCCAGCAGTGACACGGGCGGGGGTACTGAAGCTTTCTTT. This encodes CASSDTGGGTEAFF.

This clonotype was observed a few times. The V gene is TRBV20-1, the J gene TRBJ2-7; D might be TRBD2 (6 bases). The CDR3 is 14 residues long. Germline loops: CDR1 DFQATT, CDR2 SNEGSKA (reference sequence). V was cut by 1 base and J by 0 bases, with 10 bases left in between. The CDR3 reads CSARAYGSSYEQYF. CDR3 sequence (DNA): TGCAGTGCTAGAGCGTACGGGAGCTCCTACGAGCAGTACTTC.

In regard to this clonotype: This may come from a read error, since a much larger clone is one base off. This chain connects TRBV27 to TRBJ2-7; 7 bases fit TRBD1. The CDR3 runs 15 residues. Germline loops: CDR1 MNHEY, CDR2 SMNVEV (reference sequence). In DNA form, the CDR3 reads TGTTCCAGCAGTTTATCTGGGCCAGGGGGTGCCGAGCAGTACTTC. This translates into CSSSLSGPGGAEQYF.

The CDR3 spells CASSTDRGEPQHF. CDR3 coding DNA: TGTGCCAGTAGTACGGACCGTGGCGAGCCCCAGCATTTT. The chain joins TRBV19 to TRBJ1-5, with D unresolved. The germline V gene has CDR1 LNHDA and CDR2 SQIVND (reference sequence). The CDR3 runs 13 residues. Trimming removed 4 bases from V and 8 bases from J, with 12 bases in between.

This clonotype was counted only a few times. With a much larger clone just one base away, this may be a read error. The chain links TRBV6-1 to TRBJ2-1; perhaps TRBD2 as D (5 bases). CDR3 length equals 15 residues. The germline CDR1 and CDR2 sequences are MNHNS and SASEGT. CDR3 protein: CANSETFGSGDEQFF. The CDR3 nucleotides read TGTGCCAACAGTGAAACTTTTGGGAGCGGAGATGAGCAGTTCTTC.

The chain recombines TRBV12-5 with TRBJ1-5, with D possibly being TRBD1 (5 bases). Germline V gene lookup returns CDR1 LGHNT and CDR2 FRNRAP. Trimming cost V 0 bases and J 9 bases, with 12 bases left between them. This CDR3 is 14 amino acids long. Here the CDR3 reads CASGLVQEGLPQHF. The CDR3 nucleotides are TGTGCTAGTGGTTTGGTCCAGGAGGGGCTGCCCCAGCATTTT.

The rearrangement links TRBV5-4 to TRBJ1-2; 9 bases fit TRBD1. The junction had 6 bases not matched to a gene; V was cut back by 3 bases and J by 3 bases. Per germline, CDR1 SGHNT and CDR2 YYREEE (reference sequence). The CDR3 consists of 15 residues. The CDR3 DNA reads as TGTGCCAGCAGCTGCGGGACAGGGAACCACTATGGCTACACCTTC. Translated, it gives CASSCGTGNHYGYTF.

This clonotype is a singleton in its sample. A much larger clone lies one base from this, so it may be a read error. The rearrangement uses TRBV28 and TRBJ2-3; D unclear. Germline V gene lookup returns CDR1 MDHEN and CDR2 SYDVKM. V was trimmed by 3 bases and J by 4 bases, leaving 20 bases between them. This CDR3 has 17 amino acids. The CDR3 loop is CASSFRAERRVSDTQYF. The CDR3 DNA follows: TGTGCCAGCAGTTTCCGCGCGGAAAGAAGGGTCTCAGATACGCAGTATTTT.

About this clonotype itself: A much larger clone lies one base from this, so it may be a read error. The chain has TRBV19 and TRBJ1-2; D ambiguous. V was trimmed by 5 bases and J by 6 bases, leaving 16 bases between them. Germline assignment: CDR1 LNHDA and CDR2 SQIVND (reference sequence). The CDR3 spans 14 residues. CDR3 in amino acids: CASSPPATTHGYTF. The CDR3 DNA is TGTGCCAGTAGTCCCCCGGCCACGACCCATGGCTACACCTTC. Full variable domain (rest looked up from reference TRBV19 and TRBJ1-2): DGGITQSPKYLFRKEGQNVTLSCEQNLNHDAMYWYRQDPGQGLRLIYYSQIVNDFQKGDIAEGYSVSREKKESFPLTVTSAQKNPTAFYLCASSPPATTHGYTFGSGTRLTVV.

The J gene is TRBJ1-5, the V gene TRBV5-6; D is unclear. V lost 4 bases and J lost 3, with 11 bases in between. CDR3 length equals 14 residues. CDR1 and CDR2 from the germline V gene are SGHDT and YYEEEE. The CDR3 reads CASSLGSDNQPQHF. The CDR3 bases are TGTGCCAGCAGCCTTGGCAGCGACAATCAGCCCCAGCATTTT.

This clonotype was seen at least ten times. This CDR3 is CASSYSFSQGRDGYTF. The CDR3 DNA reads TGTGCCAGCAGTTACTCGTTCAGTCAGGGAAGGGATGGCTACACCTTC. This chain joins TRBV6-6 and TRBJ1-2, with D perhaps TRBD1 (5 bases). The ends were cut back, 0 bases at V and 6 bases at J, with 17 bases in the middle. CDR3 length: 16 residues. Germline-derived CDR1 and CDR2 are MNHNY and SVGAGI (reference sequence).

In its sample, this clonotype was seen a few times. This may be a read error, as it is one base from a much larger clone. The V call is TRBV6-6, the J call TRBJ2-1; no reliable D call. The CDR3 has 11 residues. Trimming removed 7 bases from V and 2 bases from J, with 3 bases in between. CDR1 is MNHNY, CDR2 SVGAGI, per germline (reference sequence). The CDR3 coding sequence is TGTGCCAGCACTGCCTACAATGAGCAGTTCTTC. It yields the protein CASTAYNEQFF.

This clonotype was seen ten or more times. The chain combines TRBV10-3 with TRBJ2-7; D possibly corresponds to TRBD1 (5 bases). Germline CDR1 and CDR2: ENHRY and SYGVKD. There are 15 residues in the CDR3. Trimming removed 2 bases from V and 6 bases from J, with 17 bases in between. In nucleotides, the CDR3 is TGTGCCATCAGTGAGGAGACAGCCACCGGGCGCGAGCAGTACTTC. Its protein product is CAISEETATGREQYF.

Concerning this clonotype: The conserved phenylalanine or tryptophan is not found at the CDR3 terminus, so this likely reflects a read error. The DNA is omitted, as the CDR3 cannot be located on it reliably, and the CDR3 follows TCRdb's listing. The chain links TRBV5-1 to TRBJ2-1; the D call in the table, TRBD1, was not verified against the DNA. The CDR3 length equals 15 residues, ends included. The germline V gene has CDR1 SGHRS and CDR2 YFSETQ. The CDR3 is CASTQTGGYLDEQLL.

This clonotype was seen many times. The V gene is TRBV7-8, the J gene TRBJ2-7; 9 bases match TRBD2. After removal of 1 base from V and 1 base from J, the junction contained 14 bases not matched to a gene. This CDR3 is 19 amino acids long. Germline V gene sequence: CDR1 SGHVS, CDR2 FQNEAQ. CDR3 DNA sequence: TGTGCCAGCAGCTTAGGTCTCGGGCGGGAGGGCGAGGATTCCTACGAGCAGTACTTC. It translates to CASSLGLGREGEDSYEQYF.

This clonotype has at least ten counts. The chain couples TRBV7-9 to TRBJ1-1; D unclear. There are 15 residues in the CDR3. In germline, CDR1 is SEHNR, CDR2 FQNEAQ (reference sequence). V gave up 6 bases and J gave up 3 bases, with 17 bases separating them. CDR3 nucleotides: TGTGCCAGCAGGGGATCGGAAGGGAGGGACACTGAAGCTTTCTTT. Its translation: CASRGSEGRDTEAFF.

A few counts support this clonotype. This rearrangement joins TRBV4-1 to TRBJ2-5, with TRBD2 matching over 9 bases. V shed 3 bases and J 5 bases; nucleotides not matched to a gene: 13. The CDR3 extends over 17 amino acids. Germline loops: CDR1 MGHRA, CDR2 YSYEKL. CDR3 loop: CASSHGPWASGEETQYF. The CDR3, as DNA: TGCGCCAGCAGCCACGGGCCCTGGGCTAGCGGGGAGGAGACCCAGTACTTC.

This clonotype has ten or more counts. The chain has TRBV27 and TRBJ2-7; no reliable D call. There are 14 residues in the CDR3. V was clipped by 1 base and J by 1 base, with 8 bases between them. CDR1 MNHEY and CDR2 SMNVEV come from the germline V gene (reference sequence). The CDR3 spells CASSLFDGSYEQYF. CDR3 nucleotides: TGTGCCAGCAGTTTATTCGACGGGTCCTACGAGCAGTACTTC.

This clonotype came up a few times. The J gene is TRBJ2-1, the V gene TRBV27; D may be TRBD2 (5 bases). With 5 bases removed from V and 0 bases from J, the gap between germline ends came to 17 bases. Germline lookup yields CDR1 MNHEY and CDR2 SMNVEV (reference sequence). The CDR3 contains 17 residues. The CDR3 reads CASSLTAGRSSYNEQFF. The CDR3 nucleotides read TGTGCCAGCAGTCTGACTGCGGGCCGGAGCTCCTACAATGAGCAGTTCTTC.

This chain uses TRBV7-9 with TRBJ2-7; TRBD2 aligns across 14 bases. In germline, CDR1 is SEHNR, CDR2 FQNEAQ (reference sequence). The CDR3 has 17 amino acids. V lost 5 bases and J lost 6; bases outside the gene matches: 12. CDR3 DNA sequence: TGTGCCAGCAGCCCGCTTAGGGGACTAGCGGGAGAGAGCGAGCAGTACTTC. It yields the protein CASSPLRGLAGESEQYF. Filled out from reference TRBV7-9 and TRBJ2-7, the complete variable domain reads DTGVSQNPRHKITKRGQNVTFRCDPISEHNRLYWYRQTLGQGPEFLTYFQNEAQLEKSRLLSDRFSAERPKGSFSTLEIQRTEQGDSAMYLCASSPLRGLAGESEQYFGPGTRLTVT.

The chain joins TRBV4-2 to TRBJ2-6; tentative D call: TRBD1 (6 bases). The CDR3 contains 15 residues. With 6 bases removed from V and 6 bases from J, the gap between germline ends came to 15 bases. Germline V gene data show CDR1 as LGHNA and CDR2 as YNFKEQ. This chain's CDR3 is CASSPTGLEANVLTF. The CDR3 DNA reads TGTGCCAGCAGTCCGACAGGTTTGGAGGCCAACGTCCTGACTTTC.

The rearrangement links TRBV5-8 to TRBJ1-4, with D perhaps matching TRBD1 (5 bases). From germline, CDR1 is SGHTS and CDR2 YDEGEE. CDR3 length: 16 residues. V was trimmed by 3 bases and J by 7 bases, leaving 19 bases between them. The CDR3 sequence: CASSYPGGETSEKLFF. In DNA, the CDR3 is TGTGCCAGCAGCTACCCAGGAGGGGAGACCAGTGAAAAACTGTTTTTT. Combining the CDR3 with reference TRBV5-8 and TRBJ1-4 gives the whole variable domain EAGVTQSPTHLIKTRGQQATLRCSPISGHTSVYWYQQALGLGLQFLLWYDEGEERNRGNFPPRFSGRQFPNYSSELNVNALELEDSALYLCASSYPGGETSEKLFFGSGTQLSVL.

V usage is TRBV24-1 and J usage is TRBJ2-3, with 8 nucleotides matching TRBD1. The CDR3 contains 16 residues. V was pared by 2 bases and J by 2 bases, with 5 bases of the junction left unmatched. In germline, CDR1 is KGHDR, CDR2 SFDVKD. The CDR3 nucleotides are TGTGCCACCAGTGATTCACAGGGGGGATACACAGATACGCAGTATTTT. It codes for CATSDSQGGYTDTQYF.

The genes are TRBV6-6 and TRBJ1-1; 8 bases align to TRBD1. V gave up 8 bases and J gave up 5 bases; unmatched junction bases: 10. Per germline, CDR1 MNHNY and CDR2 SVGAGI (reference sequence). The CDR3 length is 14 residues. The CDR3 sequence is CASEAGQGWTEAFF. The DNA for the CDR3 is TGTGCCAGCGAAGCAGGACAGGGCTGGACTGAAGCTTTCTTT.

About this clonotype: A read error may be the cause here, since a much bigger clone is one base away. Here the CDR3 DNA reads TGTGCCAGAAGTTTAGGCGTAGGGGAGACCCAGTACTTC. It codes for CARSLGVGETQYF. The chain links TRBV27 to TRBJ2-5; unclear D gene. CDR1 MNHEY and CDR2 SMNVEV come from the germline V gene (reference sequence). The CDR3 extends over 13 amino acids.

For this clonotype: A read error is possible here, since a much larger clone lies one base away. This rearrangement joins TRBV7-6 to TRBJ2-7; the D gene is possibly TRBD1 (6 bases). V was trimmed by 8 bases and J by 7 bases, leaving 18 bases between them. The CDR3 sequence is 13 residues long. Germline CDR1 is SGHVS and CDR2 is FNYEAQ. This chain's CDR3 is CASLGQRAWEQYF. The CDR3 DNA reads TGTGCCAGCTTAGGACAGAGGGCGTGGGAGCAGTACTTC.

This clonotype was picked up many times. This rearrangement joins TRBV6-6 to TRBJ2-2; D is ambiguous. This CDR3 contains 14 residues. Germline lookup yields CDR1 MNHNY and CDR2 SVGAGI (reference sequence). V lost 5 bases and J 4 bases, leaving 11 bases between the germline ends. The CDR3 sequence is CASSLLRTTGELFF. Written as DNA, the CDR3 is TGTGCCAGCAGTCTTCTACGGACCACCGGGGAGCTGTTTTTT.

In its sample, this clonotype was seen many times. The V gene is TRBV7-6, the J gene TRBJ1-5; 7 nucleotides line up with TRBD1. V trimming: 0 bases; J trimming: 1 base; junction bases outside the gene matches: 21. From germline, CDR1 is SGHVS and CDR2 FNYEAQ. This CDR3 region has 22 residues. As DNA, the CDR3 is TGTGCCAGCAGCTTAGCTTGGACAGGCCTAGGACTCGGTCGTAGGAGCAATCAGCCCCAGCATTTT. As protein: CASSLAWTGLGLGRRSNQPQHF.